This T cell receptor (beta chain) was obtained from a study of cytomegalovirus exposure and HLA in healthy donors. This clone came up a few times. Its antigen remains unidentified. The junction departs from germline at one end; a sequencing error may be responsible. Regarding the study as a whole: More than 15,000 TCR beta sequences were associated with HLA alleles at 0.05 false discovery rate in a later analysis.

Primers: 60 Vbeta forward and 13 Jbeta reverse. TCRdb's table, derived via immunoSEQ multiplex PCR, lists solely in-frame clones and lacks some. Among some 100,000 clones, roughly 74% were seen once, and the ten largest hold roughly 15%. This clonotype was obtained from a woman in her 70s in good health and CMV-seropositive. Sequenced input: PBMCs.

The chain's CDR3 is CASTLDNAGETQYF. CDR3 sequence (DNA): TGTGCCAGCACCTTAGACAACGCGGGGGAGACCCAGTACTTC. The chain uses TRBV7-2 and TRBJ2-5; a possible D gene is TRBD2 (6 bases). Germline V gives CDR1 SGHTA, CDR2 FQGNSA. The CDR3 contains 14 residues. Together with reference TRBV7-2 and TRBJ2-5, the CDR3 gives the full variable domain: GAGVSQSPSNKVTEKGKDVELRCDPISGHTALYWYRQSLGQGLEFLIYFQGNSAPDKSGLPSDRFSAERTGGSVSTLTIQRTQQEDSAVYLCASTLDNAGETQYFGPGTRLLVL.